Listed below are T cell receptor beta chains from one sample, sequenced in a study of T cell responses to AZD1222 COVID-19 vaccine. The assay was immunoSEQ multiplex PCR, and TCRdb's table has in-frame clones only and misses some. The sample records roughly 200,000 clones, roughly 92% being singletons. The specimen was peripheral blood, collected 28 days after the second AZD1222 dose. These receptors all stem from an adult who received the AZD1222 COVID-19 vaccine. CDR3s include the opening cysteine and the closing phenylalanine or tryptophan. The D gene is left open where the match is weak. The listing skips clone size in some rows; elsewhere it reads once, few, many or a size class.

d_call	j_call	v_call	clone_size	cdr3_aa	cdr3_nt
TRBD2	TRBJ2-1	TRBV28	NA	CASSLPSGNNEQFF	TGTGCCAGCAGTTTACCTAGCGGGAATAATGAGCAGTTCTTC
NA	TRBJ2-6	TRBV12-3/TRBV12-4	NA	CASIPAGANVLTF	TGTGCCAGCATACCGGCTGGGGCCAACGTCCTGACTTTC
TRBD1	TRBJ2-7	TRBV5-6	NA	CASSTGTGGYEQYF	TGTGCCAGCAGCACCGGGACAGGGGGCTACGAGCAGTACTTC
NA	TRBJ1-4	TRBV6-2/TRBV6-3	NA	CASSKGDGGRREKLFF	TGTGCCAGCAGTAAAGGAGATGGGGGGAGGCGTGAAAAACTGTTTTTT
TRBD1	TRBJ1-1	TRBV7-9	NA	CASSSNRGTNTEAFF	TGTGCCAGCAGCTCAAACAGGGGCACGAACACTGAAGCTTTCTTT
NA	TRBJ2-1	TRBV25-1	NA	CASVFGGRQFF	TGTGCCAGCGTTTTTGGCGGCAGGCAGTTCTTC
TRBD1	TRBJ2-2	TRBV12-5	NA	CASGDPGQGPGELFF	TGTGCTAGTGGGGATCCGGGACAGGGACCCGGGGAGCTGTTTTTT
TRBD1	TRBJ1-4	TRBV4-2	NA	CASSQQEGTDEKLFF	TGTGCCAGCAGCCAACAAGAAGGGACAGATGAAAAACTGTTTTTT
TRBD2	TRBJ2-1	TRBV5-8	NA	CASSYSGRAYNEQFF	TGTGCCAGCAGCTATAGCGGGAGAGCGTACAATGAGCAGTTCTTC
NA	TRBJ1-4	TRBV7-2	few	CASSLTGPTNEKLFF	TGTGCCAGCAGCTTGACAGGACCAACTAATGAAAAACTGTTTTTT
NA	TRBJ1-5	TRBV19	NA	CASSSPLTGFQPQHF	TGTGCCAGTAGCTCCCCTTTGACAGGCTTTCAGCCCCAGCATTTT
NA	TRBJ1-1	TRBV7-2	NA	CASSLDQARGTEAFF	TGTGCCAGCAGCTTAGACCAGGCACGAGGCACTGAAGCTTTCTTT
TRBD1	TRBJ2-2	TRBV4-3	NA	CASRQDRDSTDTGELFF	TGCGCCAGCAGACAGGACAGGGATTCGACGGACACCGGGGAGCTGTTTTTT
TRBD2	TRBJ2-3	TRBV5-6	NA	CASSVSGRGADTQYF	TGTGCCAGCAGCGTCAGCGGGAGAGGCGCAGATACGCAGTATTTT
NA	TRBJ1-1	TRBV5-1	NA	CASSSDGNTEAFF	TGCGCCAGCAGCTCAGATGGGAACACTGAAGCTTTCTTT
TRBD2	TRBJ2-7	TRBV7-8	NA	CASNYGTSGGYEQYF	TGTGCCAGCAACTACGGGACTAGCGGGGGCTACGAGCAGTACTTC
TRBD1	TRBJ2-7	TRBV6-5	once	CASSTDRGYSYEQYF	TGTGCCAGCAGTACCGACAGGGGGTACTCCTACGAGCAGTACTTC
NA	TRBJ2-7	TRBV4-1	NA	CASSLGGHQPYEQYF	TGCGCCAGCTCCTTGGGGGGACATCAACCCTACGAGCAGTACTTC
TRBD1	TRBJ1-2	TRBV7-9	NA	CASSSRGTGVDYGYTF	TGTGCCAGCAGCTCGAGAGGGACAGGGGTGGACTATGGCTACACCTTC
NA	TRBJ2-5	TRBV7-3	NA	CASSLFHGAQETQYF	TGTGCCAGCAGCTTATTTCACGGGGCCCAAGAGACCCAGTACTTC
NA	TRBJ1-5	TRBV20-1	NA	CSASGGPADQPQHF	TGCAGTGCTAGTGGTGGGCCGGCAGATCAGCCCCAGCATTTT
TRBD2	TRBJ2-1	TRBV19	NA	CASSTLSGGEYNEQFF	TGTGCCAGTAGTACCTTAAGCGGGGGCGAATACAATGAGCAGTTCTTC
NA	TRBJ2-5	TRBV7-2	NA	CASSLGLASGLAQETQYF	TGTGCCAGCAGCTTAGGTTTAGCTTCTGGCCTGGCCCAAGAGACCCAGTACTTC
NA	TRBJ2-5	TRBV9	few	CASSVMGGQAGETQYF	TGTGCCAGCAGCGTTATGGGGGGCCAGGCTGGAGAGACCCAGTACTTC
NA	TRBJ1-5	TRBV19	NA	CASSIKVFSNQPQHF	TGTGCCAGTAGTATAAAAGTTTTTAGCAATCAGCCCCAGCATTTT
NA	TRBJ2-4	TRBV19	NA	CASSISLAKNIQYF	TGTGCCAGTAGTATTTCTCTAGCCAAAAACATTCAGTACTTC
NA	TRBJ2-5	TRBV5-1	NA	CASSFGTGEETQYF	TGCGCCAGCAGCTTCGGGACTGGGGAGGAGACCCAGTACTTC
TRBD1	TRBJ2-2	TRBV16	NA	CASSQPGTGPDTGELFF	TGTGCCAGCAGCCAACCGGGGACAGGGCCGGACACCGGGGAGCTGTTTTTT
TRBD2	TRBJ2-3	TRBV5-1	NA	CASSPGPAGVADTQYF	TGCGCCAGCAGCCCGGGACCAGCGGGGGTAGCAGATACGCAGTATTTT
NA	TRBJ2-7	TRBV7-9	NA	CASSLVTSANLYEQYF	TGTGCCAGCAGCTTAGTGACAAGCGCCAATCTCTACGAGCAGTACTTC
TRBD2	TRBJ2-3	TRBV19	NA	CASSSTSGRTDTQYF	TGTGCCAGTAGTTCTACTAGCGGGAGGACAGATACGCAGTATTTT
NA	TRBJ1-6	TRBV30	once	CAWSVVRGGNSPLHF	TGTGCCTGGAGTGTAGTAAGGGGAGGCAATTCACCCCTCCACTTT
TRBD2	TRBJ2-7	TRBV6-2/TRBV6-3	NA	CASSYPNLAGGPLEQYF	TGTGCCAGCAGTTACCCCAATCTAGCGGGGGGGCCTTTGGAGCAGTACTTC
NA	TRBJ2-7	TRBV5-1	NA	CASSGGGSGYEQYF	TGCGCCAGCAGCGGAGGTGGGTCGGGCTACGAGCAGTACTTC
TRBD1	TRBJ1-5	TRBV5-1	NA	CASSRQGGSNQPQHF	TGCGCCAGCAGCAGACAGGGGGGAAGCAATCAGCCCCAGCATTTT
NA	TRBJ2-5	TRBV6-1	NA	CASREPGDPAQETQYF	TGTGCCAGCAGGGAACCAGGGGATCCAGCGCAAGAGACCCAGTACTTC
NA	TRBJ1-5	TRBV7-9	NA	CASSYGSNQPQHF	TGTGCCAGCAGTTACGGGAGCAATCAGCCCCAGCATTTT
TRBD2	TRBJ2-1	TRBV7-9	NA	CASSLGGTSGGEQFF	TGTGCCAGCAGCTTAGGAGGGACTAGCGGAGGTGAGCAGTTCTTC
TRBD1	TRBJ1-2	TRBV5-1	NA	CASSLPPGGNGYTF	TGCGCCAGCAGCTTACCACCAGGGGGCAATGGCTACACCTTC
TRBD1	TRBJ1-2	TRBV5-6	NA	CASSLRQGRGYTF	TGTGCCAGCAGCCTCAGACAGGGCAGGGGCTACACCTTC
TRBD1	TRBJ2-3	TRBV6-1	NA	CASSEGQGGTDTQYF	TGTGCCAGCAGTGAAGGACAGGGTGGCACAGATACGCAGTATTTT
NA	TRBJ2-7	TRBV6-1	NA	CASSEKRLQGGPYEQYF	TGTGCCAGCAGTGAAAAACGCCTTCAGGGGGGCCCCTACGAGCAGTACTTC
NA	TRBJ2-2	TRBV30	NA	CAWRPRRAVTGELFF	TGTGCCTGGAGGCCCCGACGGGCGGTCACCGGGGAGCTGTTTTTT
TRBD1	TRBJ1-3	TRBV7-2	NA	CASSQRTGGDGNTIYF	TGTGCCAGCAGCCAAAGGACAGGAGGGGATGGAAACACCATATATTTT
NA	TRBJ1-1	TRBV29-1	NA	CSFEGVGAEAFF	TGCAGCTTCGAAGGGGTCGGCGCTGAAGCTTTCTTT
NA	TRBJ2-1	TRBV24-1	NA	CATSAYNEQFF	TGTGCCACCAGTGCGTACAATGAGCAGTTCTTC
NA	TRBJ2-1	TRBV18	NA	CASSPLDTYNEQFF	TGTGCCAGCTCACCGCTTGACACCTACAATGAGCAGTTCTTC
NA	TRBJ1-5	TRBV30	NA	CAWSVGGPQHF	TGTGCCTGGAGTGTAGGTGGGCCCCAGCATTTT
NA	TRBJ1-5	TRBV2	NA	CASSWINSNQPQHF	TGTGCCAGCAGTTGGATTAATAGCAATCAGCCCCAGCATTTT
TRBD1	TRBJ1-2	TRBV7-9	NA	CASSLGTGTLAGYTF	TGTGCCAGCAGCTTAGGGACAGGCACTTTAGCTGGCTACACCTTC